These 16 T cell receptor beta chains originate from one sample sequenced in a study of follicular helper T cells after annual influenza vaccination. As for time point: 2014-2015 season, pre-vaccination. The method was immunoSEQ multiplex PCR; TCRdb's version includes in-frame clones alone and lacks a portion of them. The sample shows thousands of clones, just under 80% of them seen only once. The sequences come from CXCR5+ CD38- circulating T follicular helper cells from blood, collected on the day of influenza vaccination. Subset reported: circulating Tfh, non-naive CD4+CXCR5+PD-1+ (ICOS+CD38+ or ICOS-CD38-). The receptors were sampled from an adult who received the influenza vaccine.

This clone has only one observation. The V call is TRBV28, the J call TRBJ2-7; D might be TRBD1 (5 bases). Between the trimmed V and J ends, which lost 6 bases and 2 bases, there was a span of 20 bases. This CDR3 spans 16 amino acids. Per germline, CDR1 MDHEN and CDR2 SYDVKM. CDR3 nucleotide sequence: TGTGCCAGCAGGCAAAAGGGGAAGACAGTTACCTACGAGCAGTACTTC. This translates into CASRQKGKTVTYEQYF.

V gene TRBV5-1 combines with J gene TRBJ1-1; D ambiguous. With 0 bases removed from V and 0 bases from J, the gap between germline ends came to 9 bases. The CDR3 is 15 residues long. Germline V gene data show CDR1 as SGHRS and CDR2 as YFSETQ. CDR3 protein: CASSLGGTLNTEAFF. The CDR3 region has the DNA TGCGCCAGCAGCTTGGGCGGCACCCTGAACACTGAAGCTTTCTTT.

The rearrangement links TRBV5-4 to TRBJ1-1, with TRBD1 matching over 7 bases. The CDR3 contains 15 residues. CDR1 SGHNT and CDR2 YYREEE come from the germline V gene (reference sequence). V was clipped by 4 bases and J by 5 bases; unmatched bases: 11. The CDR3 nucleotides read TGTGCCAGCAGCACCCAACAGGGGTCGGGGACTGAAGCTTTCTTT. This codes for CASSTQQGSGTEAFF.

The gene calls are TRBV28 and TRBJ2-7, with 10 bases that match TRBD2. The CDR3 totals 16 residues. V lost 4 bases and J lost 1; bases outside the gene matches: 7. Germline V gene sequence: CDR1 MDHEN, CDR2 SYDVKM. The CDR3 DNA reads TGTGCCAGCAGTTCGCCGGGGACTAGCGCGTCCTACGAGCAGTACTTC. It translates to CASSSPGTSASYEQYF. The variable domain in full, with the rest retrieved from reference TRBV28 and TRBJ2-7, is DVKVTQSSRYLVKRTGEKVFLECVQDMDHENMFWYRQDPGLGLRLIYFSYDVKMKEKGDIPEGYSVSREKKERFSLILESASTNQTSMYLCASSSPGTSASYEQYFGPGTRLTVT.

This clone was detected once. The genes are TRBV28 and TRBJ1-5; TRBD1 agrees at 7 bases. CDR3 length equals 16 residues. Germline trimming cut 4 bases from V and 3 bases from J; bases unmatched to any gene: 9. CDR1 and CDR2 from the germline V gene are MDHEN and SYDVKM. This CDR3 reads CASSSTGTAINQPQHF. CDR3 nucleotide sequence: TGTGCCAGCAGTTCAACCGGGACAGCAATCAATCAGCCCCAGCATTTT.

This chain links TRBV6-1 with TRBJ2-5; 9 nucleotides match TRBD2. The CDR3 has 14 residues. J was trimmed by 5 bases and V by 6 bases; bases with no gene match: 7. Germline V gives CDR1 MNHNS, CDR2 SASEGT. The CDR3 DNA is TGTGCCAGCAGGGGCGGGAGGGCCGGGGAGACCCAGTACTTC. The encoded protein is CASRGGRAGETQYF.

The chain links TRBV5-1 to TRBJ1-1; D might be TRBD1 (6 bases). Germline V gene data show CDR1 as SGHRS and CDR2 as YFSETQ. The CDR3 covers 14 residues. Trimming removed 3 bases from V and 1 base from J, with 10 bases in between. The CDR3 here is CASSSGTPNTEAFF. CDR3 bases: TGCGCCAGCAGCTCCGGGACACCGAACACTGAAGCTTTCTTT.

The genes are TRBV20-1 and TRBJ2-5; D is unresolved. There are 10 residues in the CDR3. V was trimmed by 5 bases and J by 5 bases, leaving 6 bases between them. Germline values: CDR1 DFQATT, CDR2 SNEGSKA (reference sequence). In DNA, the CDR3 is TGCAGTGCTGCCTGGGAGACCCAGTACTTC. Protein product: CSAAWETQYF.

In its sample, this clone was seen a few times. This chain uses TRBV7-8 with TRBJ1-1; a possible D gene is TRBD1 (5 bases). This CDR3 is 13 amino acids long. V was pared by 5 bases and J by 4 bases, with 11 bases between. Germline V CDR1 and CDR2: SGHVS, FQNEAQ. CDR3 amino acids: CASSPFGGTEAFF. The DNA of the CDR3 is TGTGCCAGCAGCCCGTTTGGGGGCACTGAAGCTTTCTTT.

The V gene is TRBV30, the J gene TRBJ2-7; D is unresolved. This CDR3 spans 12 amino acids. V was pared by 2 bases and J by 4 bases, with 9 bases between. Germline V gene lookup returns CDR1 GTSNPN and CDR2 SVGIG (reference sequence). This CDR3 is CAWSPGKYEQYF. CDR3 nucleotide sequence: TGTGCCTGGAGTCCCGGTAAATACGAGCAGTACTTC.

CDR3 in amino acids: CASSRVFGGNTGELFF. CDR3 DNA sequence: TGTGCCAGCAGCAGGGTCTTTGGGGGTAACACCGGGGAGCTGTTTTTT. This chain links TRBV21-1 with TRBJ2-2. TRBV21-1 is listed as a pseudogene. The CDR3 has 16 amino acids.

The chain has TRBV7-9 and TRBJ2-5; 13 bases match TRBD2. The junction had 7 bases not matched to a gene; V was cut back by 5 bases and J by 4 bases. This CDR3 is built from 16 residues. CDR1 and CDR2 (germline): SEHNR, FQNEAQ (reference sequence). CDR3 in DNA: TGTGCCAGCAGCCCCCCGGGACTAGCGGGAATAGAGACCCAGTACTTC. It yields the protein CASSPPGLAGIETQYF.

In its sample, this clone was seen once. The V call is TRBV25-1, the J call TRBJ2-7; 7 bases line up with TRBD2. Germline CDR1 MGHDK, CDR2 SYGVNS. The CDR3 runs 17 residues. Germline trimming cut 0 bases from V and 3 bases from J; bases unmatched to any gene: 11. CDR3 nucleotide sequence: TGTGCCAGCAGTGAATATGGGAGCGGGACCAGGGACTACGAGCAGTACTTC. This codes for CASSEYGSGTRDYEQYF.

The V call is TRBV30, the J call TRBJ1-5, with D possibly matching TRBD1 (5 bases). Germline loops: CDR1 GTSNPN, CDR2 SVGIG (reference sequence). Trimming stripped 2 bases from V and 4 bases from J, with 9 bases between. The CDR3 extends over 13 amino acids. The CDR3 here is CAWSTKGNQPQHF. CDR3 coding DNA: TGTGCCTGGAGTACTAAGGGGAATCAGCCCCAGCATTTT.

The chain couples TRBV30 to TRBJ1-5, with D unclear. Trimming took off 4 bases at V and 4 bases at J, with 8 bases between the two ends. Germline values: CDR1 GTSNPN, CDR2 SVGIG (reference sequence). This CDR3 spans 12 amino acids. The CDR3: CAWNRDNQPQHF. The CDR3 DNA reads TGTGCCTGGAATAGGGATAATCAGCCCCAGCATTTT.

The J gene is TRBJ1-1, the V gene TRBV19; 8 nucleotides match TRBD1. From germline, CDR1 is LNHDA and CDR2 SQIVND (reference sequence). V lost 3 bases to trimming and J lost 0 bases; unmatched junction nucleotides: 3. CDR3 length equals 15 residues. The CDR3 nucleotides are TGTGCCAGTAGTATTCAGGGGGCAATGAACACTGAAGCTTTCTTT. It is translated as CASSIQGAMNTEAFF.